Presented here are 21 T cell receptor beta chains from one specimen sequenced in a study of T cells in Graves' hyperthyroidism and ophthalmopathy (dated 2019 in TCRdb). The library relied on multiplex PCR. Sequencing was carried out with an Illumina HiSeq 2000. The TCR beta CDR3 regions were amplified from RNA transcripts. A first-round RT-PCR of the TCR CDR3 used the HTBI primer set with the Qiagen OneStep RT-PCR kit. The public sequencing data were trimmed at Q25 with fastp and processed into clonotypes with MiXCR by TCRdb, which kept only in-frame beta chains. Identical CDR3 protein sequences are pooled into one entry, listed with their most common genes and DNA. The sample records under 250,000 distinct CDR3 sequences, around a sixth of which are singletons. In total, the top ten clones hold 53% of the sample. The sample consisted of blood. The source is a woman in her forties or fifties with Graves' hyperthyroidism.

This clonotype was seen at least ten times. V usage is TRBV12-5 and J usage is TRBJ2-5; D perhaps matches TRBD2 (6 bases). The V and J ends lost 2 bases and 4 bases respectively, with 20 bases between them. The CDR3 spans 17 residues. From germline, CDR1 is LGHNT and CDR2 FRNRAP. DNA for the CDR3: TGTGCTAGTGGTTTGCCTAGCGCGGAAGGCCCTCCAGAGACCCAGTACTTC. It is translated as CASGLPSAEGPPETQYF.

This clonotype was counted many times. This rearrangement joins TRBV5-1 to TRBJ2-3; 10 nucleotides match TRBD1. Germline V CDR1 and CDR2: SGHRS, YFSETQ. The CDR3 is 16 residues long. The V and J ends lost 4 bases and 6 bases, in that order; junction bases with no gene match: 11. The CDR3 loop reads CASSMGQGLNPDTQYF. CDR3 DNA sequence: TGCGCCAGCAGCATGGGACAGGGGCTAAATCCGGATACGCAGTATTTT.

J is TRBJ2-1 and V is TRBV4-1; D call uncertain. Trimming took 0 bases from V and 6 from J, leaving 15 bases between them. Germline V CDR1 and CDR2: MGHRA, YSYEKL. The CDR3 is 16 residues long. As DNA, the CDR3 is TGCGCCAGCAGCCAAGATTCAGGTCCAGGCTTCAATGAGCAGTTCTTC. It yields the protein CASSQDSGPGFNEQFF.

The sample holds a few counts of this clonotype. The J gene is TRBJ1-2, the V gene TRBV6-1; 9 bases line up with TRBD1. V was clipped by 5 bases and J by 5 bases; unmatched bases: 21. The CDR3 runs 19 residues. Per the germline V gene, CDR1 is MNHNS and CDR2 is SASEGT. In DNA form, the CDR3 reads TGTGCCAGCAGTCCCCCCCGGGACAGGGCTATTTTAGTTTGGTATGGCTACACCTTC. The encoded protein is CASSPPRDRAILVWYGYTF.

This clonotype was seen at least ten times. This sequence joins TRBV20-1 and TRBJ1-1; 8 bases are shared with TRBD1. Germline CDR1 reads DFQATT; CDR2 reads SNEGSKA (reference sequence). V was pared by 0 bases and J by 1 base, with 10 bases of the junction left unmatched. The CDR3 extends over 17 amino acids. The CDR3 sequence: CSARDVAGTGTNTEAFF. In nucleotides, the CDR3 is TGCAGTGCTAGAGACGTTGCCGGGACAGGAACGAACACTGAAGCTTTCTTT.

CDR3 in DNA: TGTGCCTGGGGGATAGCGGGAGTAGGCGGGGAGCTGTTTTTT. This sequence encodes CAWGIAGVGGELFF. The J gene is TRBJ2-2, the V gene TRBV30; 9 nucleotides match TRBD2. This CDR3 spans 14 amino acids. V shed 5 bases and J 7 bases; nucleotides not matched to a gene: 8. Germline CDR1 reads GTSNPN; CDR2 reads SVGIG (reference sequence). The full variable domain, with the rest looked up from reference TRBV30 and TRBJ2-2, is SQTIHQWPATLVQPVGSPLSLECTVEGTSNPNLYWYRQAAGRGLQLLFYSVGIGQISSEVPQNLSASRPQDRQFILSSKKLLLSDSGFYLCAWGIAGVGGELFFGEGSRLTVL.

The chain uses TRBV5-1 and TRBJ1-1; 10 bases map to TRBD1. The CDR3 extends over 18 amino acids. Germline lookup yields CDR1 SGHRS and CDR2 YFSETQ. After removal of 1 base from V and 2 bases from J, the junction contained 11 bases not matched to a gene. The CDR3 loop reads CASSLTGTGDFLNTEAFF. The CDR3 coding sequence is TGCGCCAGCAGCTTGACGGGGACAGGGGATTTTTTAAACACTGAAGCTTTCTTT.

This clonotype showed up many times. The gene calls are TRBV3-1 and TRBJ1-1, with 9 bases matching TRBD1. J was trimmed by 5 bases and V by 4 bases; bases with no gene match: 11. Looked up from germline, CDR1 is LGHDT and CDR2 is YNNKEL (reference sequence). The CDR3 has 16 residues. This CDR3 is CASSRSPTGGKTEAFF. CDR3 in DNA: TGTGCCAGCAGCCGATCGCCGACAGGGGGAAAAACTGAAGCTTTCTTT.

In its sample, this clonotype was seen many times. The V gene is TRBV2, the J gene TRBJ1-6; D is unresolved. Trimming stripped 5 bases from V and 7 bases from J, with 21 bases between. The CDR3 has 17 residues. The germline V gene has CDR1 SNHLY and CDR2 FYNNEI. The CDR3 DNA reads TGTGCCAGCAGTCCCCGGGAGGGCGTTCTGGGCAATTCACCCCTCCACTTT. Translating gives CASSPREGVLGNSPLHF.

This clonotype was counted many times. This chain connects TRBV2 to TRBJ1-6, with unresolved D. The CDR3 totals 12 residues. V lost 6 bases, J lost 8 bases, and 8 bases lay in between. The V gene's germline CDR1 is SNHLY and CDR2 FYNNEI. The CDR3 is CASRMDDSPLHF. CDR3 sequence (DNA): TGTGCCAGCAGAATGGACGATTCACCCCTCCACTTT. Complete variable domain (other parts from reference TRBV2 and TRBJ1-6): EPEVTQTPSHQVTQMGQEVILRCVPISNHLYFYWYRQILGQKVEFLVSFYNNEISEKSEIFDDQFSVERPDGSNFTLKIRSTKLEDSAMYFCASRMDDSPLHFGNGTRLTVT.

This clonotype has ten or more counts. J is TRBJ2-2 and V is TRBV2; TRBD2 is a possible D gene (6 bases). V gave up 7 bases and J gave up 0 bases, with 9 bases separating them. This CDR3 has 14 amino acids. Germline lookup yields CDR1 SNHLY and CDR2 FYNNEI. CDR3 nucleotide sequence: TGTGCCAGCACCTTAGCGGCGAACACCGGGGAGCTGTTTTTT. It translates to CASTLAANTGELFF.

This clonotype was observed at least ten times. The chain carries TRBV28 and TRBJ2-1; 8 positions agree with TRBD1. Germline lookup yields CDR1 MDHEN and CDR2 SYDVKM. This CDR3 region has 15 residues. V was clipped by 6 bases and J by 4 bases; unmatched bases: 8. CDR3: CASSQGQVGYNEQFF. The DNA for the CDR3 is TGTGCCAGCAGCCAGGGACAGGTGGGGTACAATGAGCAGTTCTTC.

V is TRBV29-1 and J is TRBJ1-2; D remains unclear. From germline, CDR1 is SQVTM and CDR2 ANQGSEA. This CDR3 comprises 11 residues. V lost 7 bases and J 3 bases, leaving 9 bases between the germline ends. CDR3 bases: TGCAGCGCAGTCGGGGACTATGGCTACACCTTC. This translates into CSAVGDYGYTF.

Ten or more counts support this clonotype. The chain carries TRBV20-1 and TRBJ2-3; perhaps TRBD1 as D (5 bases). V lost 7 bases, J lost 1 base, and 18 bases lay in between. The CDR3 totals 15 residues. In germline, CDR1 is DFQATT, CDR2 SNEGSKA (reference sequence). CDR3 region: CSVSFRQGGTDTQYF. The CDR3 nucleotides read TGCAGTGTCAGTTTTCGGCAGGGTGGCACAGATACGCAGTATTTT.

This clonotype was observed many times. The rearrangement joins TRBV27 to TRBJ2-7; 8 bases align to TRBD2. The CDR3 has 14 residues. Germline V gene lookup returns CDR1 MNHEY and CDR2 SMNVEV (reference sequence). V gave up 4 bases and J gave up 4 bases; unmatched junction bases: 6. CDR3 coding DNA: TGTGCCAGCAGTTACGGGAGGGCCGGTTACGAGCAGTACTTC. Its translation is CASSYGRAGYEQYF.

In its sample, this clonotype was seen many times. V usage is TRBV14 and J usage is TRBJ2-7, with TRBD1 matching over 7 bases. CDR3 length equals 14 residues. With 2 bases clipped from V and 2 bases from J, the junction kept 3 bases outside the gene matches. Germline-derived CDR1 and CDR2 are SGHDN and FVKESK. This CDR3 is CASSQWTGTYEQYF. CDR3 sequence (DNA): TGTGCCAGCAGCCAATGGACAGGTACCTACGAGCAGTACTTC.

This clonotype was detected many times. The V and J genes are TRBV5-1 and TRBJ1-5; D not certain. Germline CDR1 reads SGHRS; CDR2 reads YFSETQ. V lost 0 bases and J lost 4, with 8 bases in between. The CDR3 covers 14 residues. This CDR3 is CASSLGIDNQPQHF. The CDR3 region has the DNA TGCGCCAGCAGCTTGGGAATTGATAATCAGCCCCAGCATTTT.

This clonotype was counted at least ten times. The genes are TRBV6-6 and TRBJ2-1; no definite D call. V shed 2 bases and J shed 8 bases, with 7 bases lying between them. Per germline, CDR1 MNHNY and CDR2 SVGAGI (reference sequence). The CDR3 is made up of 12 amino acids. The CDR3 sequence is CASSYLGDEQFF. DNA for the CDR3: TGTGCCAGCAGTTACCTTGGAGATGAGCAGTTCTTC.

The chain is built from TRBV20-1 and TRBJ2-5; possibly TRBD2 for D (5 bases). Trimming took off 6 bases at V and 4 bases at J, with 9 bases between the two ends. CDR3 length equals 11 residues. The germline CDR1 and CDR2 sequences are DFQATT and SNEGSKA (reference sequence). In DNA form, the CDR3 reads TGCAGTGCCGGACTTCGAGAGACCCAGTACTTC. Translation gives CSAGLRETQYF.

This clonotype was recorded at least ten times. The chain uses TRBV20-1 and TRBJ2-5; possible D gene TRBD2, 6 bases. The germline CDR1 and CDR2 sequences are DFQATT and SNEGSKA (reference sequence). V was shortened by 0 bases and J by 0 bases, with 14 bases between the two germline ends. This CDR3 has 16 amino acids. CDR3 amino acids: CSARDPVGGYQETQYF. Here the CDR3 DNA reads TGCAGTGCTAGAGATCCAGTAGGAGGGTACCAAGAGACCCAGTACTTC.

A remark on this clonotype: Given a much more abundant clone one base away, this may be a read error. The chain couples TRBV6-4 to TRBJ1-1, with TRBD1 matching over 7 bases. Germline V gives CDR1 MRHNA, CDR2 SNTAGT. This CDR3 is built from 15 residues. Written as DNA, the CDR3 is TGTGCCAGCAGTTACTCTACCGACAGGGACACTGAAGCTTTCTTT. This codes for CASSYSTDRDTEAFF.